The rows below give T cell receptor beta chains drawn from one sample of a study of PD-L1 blockade in urothelial cancer. Assay: immunoSEQ multiplex PCR; the TCRdb copy retains only in-frame clones and omits some. The top ten clones hold under 9% of a sample with tens of thousands of clones, nearly 90% of them seen once. Sequences were derived from PBMCs, sampled around atezolizumab (anti-PD-L1) treatment. Receptor source: a man in his fifties or sixties with urothelial cancer. Both conserved end residues are part of each CDR3. A D gene is named only where the DNA matches it firmly. A clone size is listed for some rows: how often the clone was seen (once, few, many), or a class if it is expanded.

V,D,size,J,DNA,CDR3
TRBV28,TRBD1,-,TRBJ1-2,TGTGCCAGCAGTTCCCCGGACAGGGGTGACTACACCTTC,CASSSPDRGDYTF
TRBV5-6,-,-,TRBJ2-7,TGTGCCAGCAGCTTGGAACCGGGGGTTCTCTACGAGCAGTACTTC,CASSLEPGVLYEQYF
TRBV7-2,-,-,TRBJ2-2,TGTGCCAGCAGCTCCCGGGAGAGGACTTACGGGGAGCTGTTTTTT,CASSSRERTYGELFF
TRBV10-3,-,-,TRBJ1-2,TGTGCCTACACAAGACAGGAAGGGTCTGGAGGCTACACCTTC,CAYTRQEGSGGYTF
TRBV5-4,-,-,TRBJ2-5,TGTGCCAGCAGCTTGGCCGGAGGGCCTCAAGAGACCCAGTACTTC,CASSLAGGPQETQYF
TRBV15,-,-,TRBJ2-7,TGTGCCACCAGCAGTCACAGGGCGAGCTACGAGCAGTACTTC,CATSSHRASYEQYF
TRBV6-5,TRBD1,-,TRBJ2-5,TGTGCCAGCAGTTACTCCGACAGGGAAAGGGAGACCCAGTACTTC,CASSYSDRERETQYF
TRBV5-1,TRBD1,once,TRBJ1-3,TGCGCCAGCGCGACGACAGGGATGTCTGGAAACACCATATATTTT,CASATTGMSGNTIYF
TRBV5-4,TRBD2,-,TRBJ2-3,TGTGCCAGCAGCTTTAGCGGGGGGACAGATACGCAGTATTTT,CASSFSGGTDTQYF
TRBV6-4,TRBD1,-,TRBJ1-2,TGTGCCAGCAGTCGGGAATCCGGGACAGGGATCGTGAGTGGCTACACCTTC,CASSRESGTGIVSGYTF
TRBV19,TRBD2,-,TRBJ2-7,TGTGCCAGTAGTATTGGGGAGGGTCTCTCCTACGAGCAGTACTTC,CASSIGEGLSYEQYF
TRBV28,TRBD2,-,TRBJ2-7,TGTGCCACAATGACTAGCGGGGAATCCTACGAGCAGTACTTC,CATMTSGESYEQYF
TRBV25-1,TRBD2,-,TRBJ2-5,TGTGCCAGCAGTGAACCGACTAGCGGCCAAGAGACCCAGTACTTC,CASSEPTSGQETQYF
TRBV9,TRBD2,-,TRBJ2-2,TGTGCCAGCAGCGAATTGGGGACTACCAAGGGGGAGCTGTTTTTT,CASSELGTTKGELFF
TRBV19,-,-,TRBJ1-2,TGTGCCAGTAGTATGGCTTTCACCCTCTATGGCTACACCTTC,CASSMAFTLYGYTF
TRBV19,-,-,TRBJ2-5,TGTGCCAGTAGCGCCAGGGCAGTGGGAGAGACCCAGTACTTC,CASSARAVGETQYF
TRBV9,TRBD1,-,TRBJ2-7,TGTGCCAGCAGCCCGGGACAGGGTTCTCGGTACGAGCAGTACTTC,CASSPGQGSRYEQYF
TRBV9,-,few,TRBJ2-2,TGTGCCAGCAGCCCGCGAGCTGGGCAGGGCCTCACCGGGGAGCTGTTTTTT,CASSPRAGQGLTGELFF
TRBV27,-,-,TRBJ2-5,TGTGCCAGCAGGAAAACCTTTAGGTCTCAACCGGGGGAGACCCAGTACTTC,CASRKTFRSQPGETQYF
TRBV7-9,-,many,TRBJ2-3,TGTGCCAGCAGCAAAACCGGGACAGATACGCAGTATTTT,CASSKTGTDTQYF
TRBV7-3,-,once,TRBJ2-7,TGTGCCAGCAGCTTAATGGGGGGAGTCGAGCAGTACTTC,CASSLMGGVEQYF
TRBV5-4,-,-,TRBJ1-2,TGTGCCAGCAGCTTGGTACAGTATGGCTACACCTTC,CASSLVQYGYTF
TRBV13,-,-,TRBJ2-1,TGTGCCAGCAGCCGACTATTCGGGAGTTACAATGAGCAGTTCTTC,CASSRLFGSYNEQFF
TRBV28,-,once,TRBJ1-2,TGTGCCAGCACCTCACCCGGACTTAACTATGGCTACACCTTC,CASTSPGLNYGYTF
TRBV6-5,-,-,TRBJ1-1,TGTGCCAGCAGTTACTCGATAGGGAGGAACACTGAAGCTTTCTTT,CASSYSIGRNTEAFF
TRBV7-3,-,-,TRBJ2-3,TGTGCCAGCAGTCGAAAAGGGGGGGCAGCAGATACGCAGTATTTT,CASSRKGGAADTQYF
TRBV7-8,-,-,TRBJ1-5,TGTGCCAGCTTCTCGGGGGGTGGGTATAGCAATCAGCCCCAGCATTTT,CASFSGGGYSNQPQHF
TRBV25-1,-,-,TRBJ2-7,TGTGCCAGCAGTGACCGAGCGGGCCCGGTCCACGAGCAGTACTTC,CASSDRAGPVHEQYF
TRBV9,-,-,TRBJ1-2,TGTGCCAGCAGTCATAATTCGGAGGCCGGTCGTAACTATGGCTACACCTTC,CASSHNSEAGRNYGYTF
TRBV4-3,TRBD1,-,TRBJ2-3,TGCGCCAGCAGCCAAGGACAGGGGTCCGGAAATACGCAGTATTTT,CASSQGQGSGNTQYF
TRBV10-3,-,few,TRBJ2-7,TGTGCCATCAGGGGCGACAGGTTGGAGCAGTACTTC,CAIRGDRLEQYF
TRBV7-2,TRBD2,-,TRBJ2-7,TGTGCCAGCAGCTCCCCGGGACTAGCGGGGGCCAAGGGGTTGTATAAGTACTTC,CASSSPGLAGAKGLYKYF
TRBV6-1,-,-,TRBJ2-7,TGTGCCAGCAGTGAACACAGGGTCTTCGACGAGCAGTACTTC,CASSEHRVFDEQYF
TRBV19,TRBD2,-,TRBJ2-4,TGTGCCAGTAGTATCCTCGGGGGACTAGCGGGCTCAGGCAAAAACATTCAGTACTTC,CASSILGGLAGSGKNIQYF
TRBV2,-,-,TRBJ1-2,TGTGCCAGCAGTCACCCCACAGGGCCTAACTATGGCTACACCTTC,CASSHPTGPNYGYTF
TRBV13,-,-,TRBJ1-1,TGTGCCAGCAGCTTAGTCCTAATCAGGGGAACTGAAGCTTTCTTT,CASSLVLIRGTEAFF
TRBV5-5,TRBD2,-,TRBJ2-7,TGTGCCAGCAGCTTTGCGGGGGGGCGGGACGAGCAGTACTTC,CASSFAGGRDEQYF
TRBV13,-,-,TRBJ2-2,TGTGCCAGCAGCCTTCACACCGGGGAGCTGTTTTTT,CASSLHTGELFF
TRBV6-4,-,-,TRBJ2-1,TGTGCCAGCAGCCCTCAGGGGTTTAATGAGCAGTTCTTC,CASSPQGFNEQFF
TRBV27,TRBD2,-,TRBJ2-1,TGTGCCAGCACCCCGCCGGGACTAGCGGGGTGGAAAGGAGAGAATGAGCAGTTCTTC,CASTPPGLAGWKGENEQFF
TRBV30,-,-,TRBJ2-3,TGTGCCTGGAGTTCCGGAGATACGCAGTATTTT,CAWSSGDTQYF
TRBV29-1,-,-,TRBJ1-1,TGCAGCGTTCGAGACCGGGACTTTGCTTTCTTT,CSVRDRDFAFF
TRBV11-2,TRBD1,-,TRBJ2-2,TGTGCCAGCAGGCCCGGACAGGGGGCCACCGGGGAGCTGTTTTTT,CASRPGQGATGELFF
TRBV7-2,-,-,TRBJ2-7,TGTGCCAGCAGCTTAGCCGGGGGGCCCGACGAGCAGTACTTC,CASSLAGGPDEQYF
TRBV2,TRBD1,-,TRBJ2-7,TGTGCCAGCAGCCTATTCGCGTTTGGCAGGGGGTCCCACGAGCAGTACTTC,CASSLFAFGRGSHEQYF
TRBV28,-,-,TRBJ2-7,TGTGCCAGCAGTTCGATACCCGGGGGGCCCTACTACGAGCAGTACTTC,CASSSIPGGPYYEQYF
TRBV7-2,TRBD1,-,TRBJ1-2,TGTGCCAGCAGCTCAACGACAGGGTCTCCTAACTATGGCTACACCTTC,CASSSTTGSPNYGYTF
TRBV11-2,TRBD1,-,TRBJ1-2,TGTGCCAGCAGCTTAGACAGGGGGCCCTATGGCTACACCTTC,CASSLDRGPYGYTF